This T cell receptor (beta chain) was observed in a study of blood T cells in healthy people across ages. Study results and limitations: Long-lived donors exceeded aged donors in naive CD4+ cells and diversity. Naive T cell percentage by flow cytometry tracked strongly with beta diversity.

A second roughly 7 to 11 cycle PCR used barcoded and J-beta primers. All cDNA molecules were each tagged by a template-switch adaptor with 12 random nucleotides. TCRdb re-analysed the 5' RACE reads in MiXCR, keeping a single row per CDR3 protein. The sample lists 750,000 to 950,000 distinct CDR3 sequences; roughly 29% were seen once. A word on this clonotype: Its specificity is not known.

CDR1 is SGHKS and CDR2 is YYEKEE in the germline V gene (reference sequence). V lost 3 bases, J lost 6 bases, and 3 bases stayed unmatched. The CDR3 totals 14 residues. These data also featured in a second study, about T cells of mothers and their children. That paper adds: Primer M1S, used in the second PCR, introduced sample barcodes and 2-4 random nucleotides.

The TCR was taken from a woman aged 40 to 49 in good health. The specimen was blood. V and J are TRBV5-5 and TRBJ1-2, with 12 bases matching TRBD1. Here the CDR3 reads CASSWGQGADGYTF. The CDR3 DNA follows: TGTGCCAGCAGCTGGGGACAGGGGGCCGATGGCTACACCTTC. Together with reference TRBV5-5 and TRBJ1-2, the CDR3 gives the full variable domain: DAGVTQSPTHLIKTRGQQVTLRCSPISGHKSVSWYQQVLGQGPQFIFQYYEKEERGRGNFPDRFSARQFPNYSSELNVNALLLGDSALYLCASSWGQGADGYTFGSGTRLTVV.